This T cell receptor beta chain stems from a study of blood T cell repertoires in COVID-19. Study-level information: COVID-19 samples collected from the United States, Italy and Spain covered acute and convalescent phases. Sources were T cells, B-cell-depleted T cells, or PBMCs; the material itself was cDNA or gDNA.

From germline, CDR1 is KGHSH and CDR2 LQKENI. The CDR3 is made up of 15 amino acids. Unmatched junction bases numbered 8, after V lost 3 bases and J lost 4 bases. Source study methods: Scientists estimated how many nucleated cells there were by amplifying reference gene primers. Using immunoSEQ multiplex PCR, the repertoire was profiled, and TCRdb retains in-frame clones only, with some absent. That table supplies the V and J calls and clone size; D and trimming were determined from the DNA. The table records fewer than 250,000 clones, roughly 82% of them present only once. The sample taken for sequencing was peripheral blood. J is TRBJ1-2 and V is TRBV18; TRBD1 matches 7 bases. This receptor was identified in a woman aged 70-85 years with acute or convalescent COVID-19. This CDR3 is CASSPSGYRGYGYTF. In nucleotides, the CDR3 is TGTGCCAGCTCACCCTCGGGGTACAGGGGCTATGGCTACACCTTC.